Following are 8 T cell receptor beta chains from one sample sequenced in a study of beta chain features in type 1 diabetes. The sequenced template was cDNA made from the entire isolated RNA. Clones were read by immunoSEQ multiplex PCR, and TCRdb kept only the in-frame ones, dropping some. Counted here are 220,000 or so clones, about 63% occurring once; the ten biggest clones make up approximately 0.053%. The sample taken for sequencing was naive CD4+ T cells from blood. The receptors originated from a man younger than 45 in good health.

This clone was observed a handful of times. The chain links TRBV5-1 to TRBJ2-7; TRBD1 matches at 9 bases. The V and J ends lost 10 bases and 3 bases, in that order; junction bases with no gene match: 11. Per the germline V gene, CDR1 is SGHRS and CDR2 is YFSETQ. CDR3 size: 14 residues. CDR3 amino acids: CASRLGQGFYEQYF. CDR3 DNA: TGCGCCTCACGCTTGGGACAGGGCTTCTACGAGCAGTACTTC.

This chain uses TRBV12-5 with TRBJ2-2; maybe TRBD2 (5 bases). The V gene's germline CDR1 is LGHNT and CDR2 FRNRAP. This CDR3 has 12 amino acids. The V gene lost 4 bases and the J gene lost 7 bases, with 7 bases spanning the gap. The CDR3 DNA sequence: TGTGCTAGTGGTTCCGGGGTCGGGGAGCTGTTTTTT. Residues: CASGSGVGELFF. Full variable domain (missing parts from reference TRBV12-5 and TRBJ2-2): DARVTQTPRHKVTEMGQEVTMRCQPILGHNTVFWYRQTMMQGLELLAYFRNRAPLDDSGMPKDRFSAEMPDATLATLKIQPSEPRDSAVYFCASGSGVGELFFGEGSRLTVL.

This clone was seen just once. The J gene is TRBJ2-1, the V gene TRBV29-1; possible D gene TRBD2, 5 bases. Trimming left V 8 bases short and J 8 bases short, with 19 bases between. This CDR3 has 13 residues. In germline, CDR1 is SQVTM, CDR2 ANQGSEA. CDR3 sequence: CSIYSVGGDEQFF. Here the CDR3 DNA reads TGCAGCATCTACTCGGTCGGAGGCGATGAGCAGTTCTTC.

This clone was seen only a few times. V usage is TRBV2 and J usage is TRBJ1-3, with D unresolved. CDR1 and CDR2 (germline): SNHLY, FYNNEI. This CDR3 region has 13 residues. Trimming stripped 5 bases from V and 0 bases from J, with 5 bases between. CDR3 DNA: TGTGCCAGCAGTCAGGACTCTGGAAACACCATATATTTT. Residues: CASSQDSGNTIYF.

V gene TRBV2 combines with J gene TRBJ2-7, with unresolved D. Germline CDR1 SNHLY, CDR2 FYNNEI. V was clipped by 2 bases and J by 4 bases, with 6 bases between them. The CDR3 is 12 residues long. The DNA of the CDR3 is TGTGCCAGCAGTGAAACCCTTTACGAGCAGTACTTC. It is translated as CASSETLYEQYF.

CDR3 in DNA: TGCAGCGTAGATCCCCGACAGGGAGTTACTGAAGCTTTCTTT. This encodes CSVDPRQGVTEAFF. The genes are TRBV29-1 and TRBJ1-1; 7 bases align to TRBD1. The CDR3 is 14 residues long. Losses at the gene ends were 6 bases for V and 5 bases for J; bases not matched to a gene: 12. Germline V gene data show CDR1 as SQVTM and CDR2 as ANQGSEA.

Concerning this clone itself: The sample has other DNA sequences that encode this CDR3 too. This chain links TRBV20-1 with TRBJ2-5; D is ambiguous. Trimming took 1 base from V and 4 from J, leaving 4 bases between them. Germline V lookup: CDR1 DFQATT, CDR2 SNEGSKA (reference sequence). The CDR3 length is 11 residues. This CDR3 is CSARALETQYF. The CDR3 bases are TGCAGTGCTAGAGCTCTAGAGACCCAGTACTTC.

Of note for this clone: In the same sample, other DNA sequences code for this CDR3. CDR3 in amino acids: CSVRGVLNTEAFF. DNA of the CDR3: TGCAGCGTTAGGGGGGTCCTGAACACTGAAGCTTTCTTT. V and J are TRBV29-1 and TRBJ1-1; perhaps TRBD1 as D (6 bases). Trimming shortened V by 5 bases and J by 0 bases, and 10 bases separated the two germline ends. The length of the CDR3 is 13 residues. CDR1 is SQVTM, CDR2 ANQGSEA, per germline.